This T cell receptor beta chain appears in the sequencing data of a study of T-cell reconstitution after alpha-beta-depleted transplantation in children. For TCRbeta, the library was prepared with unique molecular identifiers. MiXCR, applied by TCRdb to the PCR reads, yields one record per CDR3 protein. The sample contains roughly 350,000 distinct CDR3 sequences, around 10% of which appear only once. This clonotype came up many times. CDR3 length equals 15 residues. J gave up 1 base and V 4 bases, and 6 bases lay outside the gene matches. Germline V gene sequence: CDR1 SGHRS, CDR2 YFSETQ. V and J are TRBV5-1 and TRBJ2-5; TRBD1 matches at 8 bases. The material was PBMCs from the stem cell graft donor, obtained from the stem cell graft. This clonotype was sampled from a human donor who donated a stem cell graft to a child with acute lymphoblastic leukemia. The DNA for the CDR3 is TGCGCCAGCAGCGGGCAGGGACAGGCCCAAGAGACCCAGTACTTC. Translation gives CASSGQGQAQETQYF.